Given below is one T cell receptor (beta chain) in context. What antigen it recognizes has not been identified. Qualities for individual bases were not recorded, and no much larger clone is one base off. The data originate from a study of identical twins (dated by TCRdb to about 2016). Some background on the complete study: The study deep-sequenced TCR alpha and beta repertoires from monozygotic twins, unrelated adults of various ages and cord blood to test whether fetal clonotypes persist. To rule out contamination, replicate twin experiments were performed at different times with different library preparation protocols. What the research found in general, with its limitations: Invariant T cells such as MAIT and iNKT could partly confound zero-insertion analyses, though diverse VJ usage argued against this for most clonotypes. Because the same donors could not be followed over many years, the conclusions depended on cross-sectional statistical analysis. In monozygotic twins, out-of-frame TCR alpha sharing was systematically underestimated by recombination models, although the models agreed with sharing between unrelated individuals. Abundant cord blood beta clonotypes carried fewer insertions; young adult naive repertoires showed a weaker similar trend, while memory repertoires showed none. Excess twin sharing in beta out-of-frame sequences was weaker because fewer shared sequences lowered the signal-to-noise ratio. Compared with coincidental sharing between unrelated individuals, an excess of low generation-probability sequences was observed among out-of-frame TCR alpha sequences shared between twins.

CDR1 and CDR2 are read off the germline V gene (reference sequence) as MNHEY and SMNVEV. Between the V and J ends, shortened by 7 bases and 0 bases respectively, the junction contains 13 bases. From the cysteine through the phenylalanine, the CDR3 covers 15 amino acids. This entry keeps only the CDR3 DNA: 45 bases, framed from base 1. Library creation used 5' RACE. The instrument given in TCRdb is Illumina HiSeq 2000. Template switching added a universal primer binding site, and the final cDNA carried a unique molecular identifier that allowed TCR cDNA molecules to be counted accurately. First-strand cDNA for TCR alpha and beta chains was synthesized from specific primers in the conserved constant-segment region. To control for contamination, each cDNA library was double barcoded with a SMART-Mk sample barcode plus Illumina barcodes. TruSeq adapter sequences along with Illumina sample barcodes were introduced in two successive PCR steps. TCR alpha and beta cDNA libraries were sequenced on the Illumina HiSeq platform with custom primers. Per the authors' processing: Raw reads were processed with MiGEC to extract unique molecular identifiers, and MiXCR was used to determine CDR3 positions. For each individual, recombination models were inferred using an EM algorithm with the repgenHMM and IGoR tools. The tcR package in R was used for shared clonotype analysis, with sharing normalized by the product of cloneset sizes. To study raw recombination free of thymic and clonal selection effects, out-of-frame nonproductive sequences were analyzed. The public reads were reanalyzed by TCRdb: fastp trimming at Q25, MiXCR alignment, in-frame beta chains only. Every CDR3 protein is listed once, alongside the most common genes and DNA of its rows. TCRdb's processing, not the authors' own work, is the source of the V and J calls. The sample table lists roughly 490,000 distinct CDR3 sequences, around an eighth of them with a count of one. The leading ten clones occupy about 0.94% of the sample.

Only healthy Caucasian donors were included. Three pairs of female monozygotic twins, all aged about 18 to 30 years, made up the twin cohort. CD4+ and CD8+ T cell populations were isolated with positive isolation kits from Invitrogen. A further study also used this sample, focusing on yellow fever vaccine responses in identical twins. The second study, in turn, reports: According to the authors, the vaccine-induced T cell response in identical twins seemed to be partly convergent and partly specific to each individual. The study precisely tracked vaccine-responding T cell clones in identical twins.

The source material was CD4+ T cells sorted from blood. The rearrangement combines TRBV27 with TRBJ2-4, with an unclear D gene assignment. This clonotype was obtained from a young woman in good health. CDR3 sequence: CASTLSPAAKNIQYF. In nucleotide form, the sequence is TGTGCCAGCACCCTGTCCCCTGCAGCCAAAAACATTCAGTACTTC.